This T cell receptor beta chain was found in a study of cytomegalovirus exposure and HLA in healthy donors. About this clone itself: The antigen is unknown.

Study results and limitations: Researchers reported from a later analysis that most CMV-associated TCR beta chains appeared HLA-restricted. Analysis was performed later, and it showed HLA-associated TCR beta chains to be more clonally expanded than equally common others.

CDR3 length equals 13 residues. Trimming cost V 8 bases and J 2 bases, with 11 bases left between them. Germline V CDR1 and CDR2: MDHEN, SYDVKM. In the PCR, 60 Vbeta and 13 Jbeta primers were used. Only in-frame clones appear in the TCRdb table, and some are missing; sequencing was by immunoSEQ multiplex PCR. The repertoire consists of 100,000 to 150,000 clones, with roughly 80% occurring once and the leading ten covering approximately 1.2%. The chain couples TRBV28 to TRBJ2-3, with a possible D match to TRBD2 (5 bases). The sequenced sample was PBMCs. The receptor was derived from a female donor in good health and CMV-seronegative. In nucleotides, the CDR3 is TGTGCCAGCCTCCAGCGGAACACAGATACGCAGTATTTT. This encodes CASLQRNTDTQYF.